The 6 T cell receptor beta chains in this list originate from one sample, sequenced in a study of tumor-infiltrating lymphocytes in primary liver carcinoma. Blood RNA originated from unsorted whole blood, with germline DNA additionally extracted. Making TCR beta cDNA involved approximately 520 ng total RNA and a constant-region primer. ARM-PCR, slightly modified, supplied the TCR beta libraries through three nested multiplex PCR rounds. Running around 9 cycles apiece, the first two PCR rounds relied on TRBV1-TRBV30 forward primers together with a C-beta reverse primer. MiXCR, run by TCRdb on the multiplex PCR reads, gives a single entry per CDR3 protein. Among fewer than 350,000 distinct CDR3 sequences listed, less than 65% were seen once. The sample comprised peripheral blood. The source is a man aged 40-55 years with primary liver carcinoma and hepatitis B virus infection.

The rearrangement links TRBV5-5 to TRBJ1-1, with 10 bases identical to TRBD1. There are 15 residues in the CDR3. The trim removed 4 bases at V and 6 bases at J, leaving 9 bases unmatched. Germline lookup yields CDR1 SGHKS and CDR2 YYEKEE (reference sequence). The CDR3 DNA is TGTGCCAGCAGCATCCACGGGACAGGGGACTCTGAAGCTTTCTTT. Its protein product is CASSIHGTGDSEAFF.

Details on this clonotype: This could be a read error, since a much larger clone is one nucleotide away. The rearrangement joins TRBV10-2 to TRBJ2-5; no clear D gene. The CDR3 runs 11 residues. Germline loops: CDR1 WSHSY, CDR2 SAAADI. CDR3: CACSEGRTQYF. The CDR3 region has the DNA TGCGCCTGCAGCGAAGGTCGGACCCAGTACTTC.

This clonotype has a single count. A much larger clonotype is one base distant, so this may be a read error. The chain is built from TRBV6-6 and TRBJ1-2; maybe TRBD1 (6 bases). The germline V gene has CDR1 MNHNY and CDR2 SVGAGI (reference sequence). V was shortened by 6 bases and J by 8 bases, with 16 bases between the two germline ends. CDR3 length: 13 amino acids. This CDR3 reads CASSQQGASGYTF. As DNA, the CDR3 is TGTGCCAGCAGCCAACAGGGCGCGAGCGGCTACACCTTC.

The chain has TRBV5-1 and TRBJ2-5; TRBD2 might be the D (5 bases). With 1 base removed from V and 5 bases from J, the gap between germline ends came to 12 bases. The CDR3 spans 14 residues. Looked up from germline, CDR1 is SGHRS and CDR2 is YFSETQ. This CDR3 reads CASSLKGERETQYF. The DNA for the CDR3 is TGCGCCAGCAGCTTGAAGGGAGAGCGTGAGACCCAGTACTTC.

The chain has TRBV4-1 and TRBJ2-1, with TRBD1 identical over 12 bases. Germline-derived CDR1 and CDR2 are MGHRA and YSYEKL. The CDR3 totals 15 residues. In nucleotides, the CDR3 is TGCACCAACAGCCAAGAAGGGACAGGGGGCTATGAGCAGTTCTTC. It specifies CTNSQEGTGGYEQFF.

This clonotype was seen ten or more times. The J gene is TRBJ2-7, the V gene TRBV28; a weak D match, TRBD1 (6 bases). This CDR3 comprises 13 residues. The V gene lost 3 bases and the J gene lost 5 bases, with 11 bases spanning the gap. Germline V gene data show CDR1 as MDHEN and CDR2 as SYDVKM. The CDR3 nucleotides are TGTGCCAGCAGTTTGAACAGGGTCCACGAGCAGTACTTC. This codes for CASSLNRVHEQYF.